The 30 T cell receptor beta chains reported below all come from one sample, sequenced in a study of early T cells in non-severe SARS-CoV-2 infection. TCRdb redid the calling of the 5' RACE reads with MiXCR, one entry per CDR3 protein. This table has tens of thousands of distinct CDR3 sequences, approximately 5% appearing once. Material: whole blood. The source is an adult who was a healthcare worker with PCR-confirmed SARS-CoV-2 infection or an uninfected control (not recorded which).

Many counts were recorded for this clonotype. The chain couples TRBV7-2 to TRBJ2-3; D is uncertain. V was trimmed by 1 base and J by 5 bases, leaving 10 bases between them. This CDR3 has 14 amino acids. CDR1 is SGHTA and CDR2 is FQGNSA in the germline V gene. The CDR3 is CASSLVGSQDTQYF. The DNA of the CDR3 is TGTGCCAGCAGCTTAGTAGGGTCTCAAGATACGCAGTATTTT. Drawing the rest from reference TRBV7-2 and TRBJ2-3, the complete variable domain is GAGVSQSPSNKVTEKGKDVELRCDPISGHTALYWYRQSLGQGLEFLIYFQGNSAPDKSGLPSDRFSAERTGGSVSTLTIQRTQQEDSAVYLCASSLVGSQDTQYFGPGTRLTVL.

V gene TRBV18 combines with J gene TRBJ2-1; D possibly corresponds to TRBD2 (8 bases). Looked up from germline, CDR1 is KGHSH and CDR2 is LQKENI. This CDR3 is 16 amino acids long. V was shortened by 5 bases and J by 8 bases, with 22 bases between the two germline ends. Written as DNA, the CDR3 is TGTGCCAGCTCATCCCTACAGGGGAGCGGGAGACATGAGCAGTTCTTC. Translating it yields CASSSLQGSGRHEQFF.

This clonotype came up many times. This chain joins TRBV7-2 and TRBJ2-2, with D hard to call. Trimming removed 5 bases from V and 5 bases from J, with 18 bases in between. The CDR3 contains 16 residues. Germline CDR1 is SGHTA and CDR2 is FQGNSA. CDR3 in DNA: TGTGCCAGCAGCCCCCTGCCGGGCCTCCGTACCGGGGAGCTGTTTTTT. Translating gives CASSPLPGLRTGELFF.

In its sample, this clonotype was seen many times. This chain uses TRBV5-1 with TRBJ2-7; 7 positions match TRBD1. The CDR3 has 15 residues. V was pared by 7 bases and J by 1 base, with 11 bases of the junction left unmatched. Per the germline V gene, CDR1 is SGHRS and CDR2 is YFSETQ. This CDR3 reads CASAQLAGGSYEQYF. The DNA of the CDR3 is TGCGCCAGCGCCCAATTGGCAGGGGGATCCTACGAGCAGTACTTC.

A few counts support this clonotype. This chain links TRBV11-3 with TRBJ2-7, with TRBD1 identical over 9 bases. V dropped 1 base and J dropped 5; count of bases not matched to a gene: 9. Germline lookup yields CDR1 SGHNT and CDR2 YENEEA. This CDR3 contains 16 residues. CDR3 in DNA: TGTGCCAGCAGCTTAGCGGGAACAGGGGGCCGAAACGAGCAGTACTTC. Translating gives CASSLAGTGGRNEQYF.

This clonotype was recorded many times. The chain employs TRBV11-3 and TRBJ1-5, with TRBD1 identical over 9 bases. Germline trimming cut 5 bases from V and 5 bases from J; bases unmatched to any gene: 10. Germline CDR1 is SGHNT and CDR2 is YENEEA. The CDR3 length is 16 residues. For the CDR3, the DNA is TGTGCCAGCAGCACGTCCGGGACAGGGCTTTATCAGCCCCAGCATTTT. Protein product: CASSTSGTGLYQPQHF.

This clonotype has a count of ten or more. V usage is TRBV20-1 and J usage is TRBJ1-5; D remains ambiguous. V dropped 5 bases and J dropped 2 bases, with 16 bases sitting between them. The CDR3 consists of 15 residues. Germline-derived CDR1 and CDR2 are DFQATT and SNEGSKA (reference sequence). The CDR3 loop reads CSAERPDGGNQPQHF. The CDR3 DNA is TGCAGTGCTGAACGCCCTGACGGTGGCAATCAGCCCCAGCATTTT.

This sequence joins TRBV4-2 and TRBJ2-2, with D perhaps matching TRBD1 or TRBD2 (6 bases each). The V end was cut by 1 base, the J end by 6 bases, with 21 bases between. This CDR3 spans 18 amino acids. The germline V gene has CDR1 LGHNA and CDR2 YNFKEQ. In DNA, the CDR3 is TGTGCCAGCAGCCAAGCAACGGGAGTCGGGGGCGGACCCGGGGAGCTGTTTTTT. As protein: CASSQATGVGGGPGELFF.

Ten or more counts support this clonotype. J is TRBJ1-1 and V is TRBV25-1; D may be TRBD1 (5 bases). The CDR3 runs to 14 residues. The V and J ends lost 5 bases and 5 bases respectively, with 15 bases between them. Germline-derived CDR1 and CDR2 are MGHDK and SYGVNS. In DNA, the CDR3 is TGTGCCAGCAGTCAGGGAGGGGAGAAGACTGAAGCTTTCTTT. Translation: CASSQGGEKTEAFF.

The table lists this clonotype with many counts. The chain carries TRBV19 and TRBJ1-4; the D gene is possibly TRBD1 (5 bases). The CDR3 runs to 14 residues. V was pared by 6 bases and J by 6 bases, with 14 bases between. The V gene's germline CDR1 is LNHDA and CDR2 SQIVND (reference sequence). The DNA of the CDR3 is TGTGCCAGTAGGAGACAGAGCGGTGATGAAAAACTGTTTTTT. Translated, it gives CASRRQSGDEKLFF.

This clonotype has only a few counts. The gene calls are TRBV5-1 and TRBJ2-3; no reliable D call. Germline CDR1 and CDR2: SGHRS and YFSETQ. The CDR3 is 14 amino acids. V gave up 0 bases and J gave up 0 bases, with 5 bases separating them. The CDR3 is CASSLVVSTDTQYF. DNA for the CDR3: TGCGCCAGCAGCTTGGTTGTTAGCACAGATACGCAGTATTTT.

This clonotype was observed a handful of times. This sequence joins TRBV7-8 and TRBJ2-7; D remains ambiguous. With 3 bases removed from V and 3 bases from J, the gap between germline ends came to 9 bases. From germline, CDR1 is SGHVS and CDR2 FQNEAQ. The CDR3 has 13 residues. DNA of the CDR3: TGTGCCAGCAGCTTGACAAACTACTACGAGCAGTACTTC. Its protein is CASSLTNYYEQYF.

Ten or more counts support this clonotype. The J gene is TRBJ2-4, the V gene TRBV30; 7 bases are a match to TRBD1. The CDR3 is 13 amino acids. The J segment lost 6 bases and the V segment lost 7 bases, leaving 9 bases of the junction unmatched. CDR1 is GTSNPN, CDR2 SVGIG, per germline (reference sequence). CDR3: CAYEGTARNIQYF. The DNA of the CDR3 is TGTGCCTATGAAGGGACAGCAAGAAACATTCAGTACTTC.

This clonotype has at least ten counts. J is TRBJ1-6 and V is TRBV20-1, with 8 bases lining up with TRBD1. This CDR3 has 14 residues. Germline values: CDR1 DFQATT, CDR2 SNEGSKA (reference sequence). Trimming removed 5 bases from V and 7 bases from J; junction bases left unmatched: 7. The CDR3: CSAGQGSLNSPLHF. The CDR3 coding sequence is TGCAGTGCTGGACAGGGATCATTAAATTCACCCCTCCACTTT.

A note on this clonotype: This may come from a read error, since a much larger clone is one base off. Lacking the conserved final phenylalanine or tryptophan, this CDR3 likely reflects a read error. This chain links TRBV7-2 with TRBJ2-3; 9 bases align to TRBD2. After removal of 2 bases from V and 9 bases from J, the junction contained 6 bases not matched to a gene. The CDR3 consists of 14 residues. Germline V lookup: CDR1 SGHTA, CDR2 FQGNSA. CDR3 DNA sequence: TGTGCCAGCAGCTTATGGCTAGCGGGGAGGACGCAGTATTTA. Translating it yields CASSLWLAGRTQYL.

CDR3 sequence: CASSLAQGADTQYF. The CDR3 nucleotides read TGCGCCAGCAGCTTGGCCCAGGGGGCAGATACGCAGTATTTT. V gene TRBV5-1 combines with J gene TRBJ2-3; 7 nucleotides line up with TRBD1. The V and J ends lost 0 bases and 4 bases, in that order; junction bases with no gene match: 2. The V gene's germline CDR1 is SGHRS and CDR2 YFSETQ. The CDR3 spans 14 residues.

About this clonotype itself: The CDR3 carries no conserved terminal phenylalanine or tryptophan, so it likely arises from a read error. The chain couples TRBV6-5 to TRBJ1-6; D is unresolved. CDR3 size: 12 residues. CDR1 is MNHEY and CDR2 is SVGAGI in the germline V gene. Between the trimmed V and J ends, which lost 4 bases and 10 bases, there was a span of 8 bases. CDR3 protein: CASSFRGSPLHS. The DNA for the CDR3 is TGTGCCAGCAGTTTCAGAGGCTCACCCCTCCACTCT.

The V gene is TRBV5-1, the J gene TRBJ2-7; D possibly uses TRBD1 or TRBD2 (6 bases each). The CDR3 spans 15 residues. Between the trimmed V and J ends, which lost 3 bases and 6 bases, there was a span of 19 bases. Germline lookup yields CDR1 SGHRS and CDR2 YFSETQ. The CDR3 DNA is TGCGCCAGCAGCTGGGGGGCAGGCACCACGGGCGAGCAGTACTTC. Translated: CASSWGAGTTGEQYF.

This clonotype has ten or more counts. The rearrangement joins TRBV18 to TRBJ1-5; D gene uncertain. The ends were cut back, 3 bases at V and 0 bases at J, with 9 bases in the middle. CDR1 and CDR2 from the germline V gene are KGHSH and LQKENI. The CDR3 totals 15 residues. The CDR3 protein is CASSPAPTSNQPQHF. The CDR3 coding sequence is TGTGCCAGCTCACCTGCGCCGACTAGCAATCAGCCCCAGCATTTT.

This clonotype was observed a handful of times. The chain has TRBV28 and TRBJ2-2; 7 bases agree with TRBD1. The CDR3 spans 13 residues. The V and J ends lost 6 bases and 6 bases, in that order; junction bases with no gene match: 4. Germline assignment: CDR1 MDHEN and CDR2 SYDVKM. This CDR3 is CASRETGAGELFF. CDR3 in DNA: TGTGCCAGCAGGGAAACAGGGGCCGGGGAGCTGTTTTTT. Full variable domain (rest looked up from reference TRBV28 and TRBJ2-2): DVKVTQSSRYLVKRTGEKVFLECVQDMDHENMFWYRQDPGLGLRLIYFSYDVKMKEKGDIPEGYSVSREKKERFSLILESASTNQTSMYLCASRETGAGELFFGEGSRLTVL.

This chain joins TRBV20-1 and TRBJ1-1; D uncertain. The CDR3 has 11 residues. The ends were cut back, 2 bases at V and 4 bases at J, with 5 bases in the middle. Germline CDR1 reads DFQATT; CDR2 reads SNEGSKA (reference sequence). The CDR3 protein is CSARWSTEAFF. Written as DNA, the CDR3 is TGCAGTGCTAGATGGAGCACTGAAGCTTTCTTT.

This clonotype was seen ten or more times. The gene calls are TRBV7-3 and TRBJ2-5; possible D gene TRBD1, 6 bases. This CDR3 comprises 14 residues. CDR1 is SGHTA and CDR2 is FQGTGA in the germline V gene. V shed 5 bases and J shed 3 bases, with 13 bases lying between them. Here the CDR3 reads CASSRSGAKETQYF. Written as DNA, the CDR3 is TGTGCCAGCAGCCGATCAGGGGCGAAAGAGACCCAGTACTTC.

This clonotype was seen at least ten times. This chain uses TRBV20-1 with TRBJ1-1; TRBD1 might be the D (5 bases). The CDR3 is 15 amino acids. Trimming pared 3 bases from V and 0 bases from J, leaving 14 bases between. From germline, CDR1 is DFQATT and CDR2 SNEGSKA (reference sequence). The CDR3 region is CSASGRGLMNTEAFF. Written as DNA, the CDR3 is TGCAGTGCTAGTGGTAGGGGACTGATGAACACTGAAGCTTTCTTT.

The table lists this clonotype with many counts. This chain uses TRBV6-4 with TRBJ2-1; a weak D match, TRBD2 (6 bases). The CDR3 sequence is 15 residues long. Germline V CDR1 and CDR2: MRHNA, SNTAGT. Trimming stripped 2 bases from V and 1 base from J, with 9 bases between. CDR3 DNA sequence: TGTGCCAGCAGTGACCTGGGGACTTCCTACAATGAGCAGTTCTTC. Its protein is CASSDLGTSYNEQFF.

This clonotype was detected ten times or more. The CDR3 loop is CASSLRTGQYNEKLFF. The DNA of the CDR3 is TGTGCCAGCAGCTTGCGGACGGGACAGTATAATGAAAAACTGTTTTTT. The chain joins TRBV7-6 to TRBJ1-4; 7 positions agree with TRBD1. The CDR3 has 16 residues. The V segment lost 3 bases and the J segment 4 bases; nucleotides outside the gene matches: 8. Germline V gives CDR1 SGHVS, CDR2 FNYEAQ.

Only a few counts were recorded for this clonotype. The rearrangement uses TRBV27 and TRBJ2-7; D gene ambiguous. The CDR3 consists of 13 residues. The germline V gene encodes CDR1 MNHEY and CDR2 SMNVEV (reference sequence). The V and J ends lost 3 bases and 2 bases respectively, with 8 bases between them. Written as DNA, the CDR3 is TGTGCCAGCAGTTTGAGCCAGCCCTACGAGCAGTACTTC. Protein sequence: CASSLSQPYEQYF.

This clonotype was seen many times. The chain joins TRBV10-2 to TRBJ2-3; 7 bases fit TRBD2. This CDR3 is 15 amino acids long. The germline gives CDR1 WSHSY, CDR2 SAAADI. J was trimmed by 6 bases and V by 6 bases; bases with no gene match: 12. CDR3 region: CASRSLVGGPDTQYF. CDR3 coding DNA: TGCGCCAGCAGATCCCTAGTGGGAGGGCCGGATACGCAGTATTTT.

V and J are TRBV6-1 and TRBJ1-5; maybe TRBD1 (6 bases). Germline V gene lookup returns CDR1 MNHNS and CDR2 SASEGT. Trimming left V 7 bases short and J 3 bases short, with 13 bases between. The length of the CDR3 is 14 residues. The CDR3 nucleotides read TGTGCCAGCACCACGGGACAATCCAATCAGCCCCAGCATTTT. Encoded protein: CASTTGQSNQPQHF.

This clonotype was seen only a few times. The chain combines TRBV11-2 with TRBJ2-7, with 7 positions matching TRBD1. This CDR3 contains 19 residues. Per germline, CDR1 SGHAT and CDR2 FQNNGV. V dropped 3 bases and J dropped 2; count of bases not matched to a gene: 19. The CDR3 loop is CASSLVGSGQARPPYEQYF. The CDR3 bases are TGTGCCAGCAGCTTGGTTGGGTCAGGACAGGCGCGACCCCCCTACGAGCAGTACTTC. Full variable domain (outside the CDR3, taken from reference TRBV11-2 and TRBJ2-7): EAGVAQSPRYKIIEKRQSVAFWCNPISGHATLYWYQQILGQGPKLLIQFQNNGVVDDSQLPKDRFSAERLKGVDSTLKIQPAKLEDSAVYLCASSLVGSGQARPPYEQYFGPGTRLTVT.

This clonotype was recorded at least ten times. The CDR3 sequence: CASSHGPPKEQYF. In nucleotides, the CDR3 is TGTGCCAGCTCGCACGGACCCCCTAAGGAGCAGTACTTC. This chain joins TRBV18 and TRBJ2-7; D not resolved. Germline V CDR1 and CDR2: KGHSH, LQKENI. V dropped 6 bases and J dropped 7 bases, with 16 bases sitting between them. The CDR3 is 13 residues long. Full variable domain (remainder filled in from reference TRBV18 and TRBJ2-7): NAGVMQNPRHLVRRRGQEARLRCSPMKGHSHVYWYRQLPEEGLKFMVYLQKENIIDESGMPKERFSAEFPKEGPSILRIQQVVRGDSAAYFCASSHGPPKEQYFGPGTRLTVT.